The 24 T cell receptor beta chains given below trace back to one sample, sequenced in a study of shared clonotypes between healthy human individuals. Measured with immunoSEQ multiplex PCR; TCRdb has only the in-frame clones, and not every one. In the table there are around 2,000,000 clones, about 95% of which are singletons. In the naive CD8 group, cells lacked CD45RO and were positively selected for CCR7, so terminally differentiated effector memory CD45RA+ cells were left out. The sequenced material came from naive CD8+ T cells sorted from blood. Receptor source: a man younger than 35 in good health.

This clone was counted once. This rearrangement joins TRBV11-3 to TRBJ2-5, with 8 bases that match TRBD2. The ends lost 5 bases at V and 4 bases at J; junction bases unmatched: 3. Germline CDR1 SGHNT, CDR2 YENEEA. The CDR3 length is 13 residues. Here the CDR3 DNA reads TGTGCCAGCAGCCCGGGGACTAGAGAGACCCAGTACTTC. It translates to CASSPGTRETQYF.

The V call is TRBV6-6, the J call TRBJ2-1; 9 bases fit TRBD2. CDR3 size: 14 residues. The germline V gene encodes CDR1 MNHNY and CDR2 SVGAGI (reference sequence). Losses at the gene ends were 2 bases for V and 8 bases for J; bases not matched to a gene: 4. The CDR3 spells CASSYGGGAHEQFF. CDR3 in DNA: TGTGCCAGCAGTTACGGCGGGGGGGCACATGAGCAGTTCTTC.

This chain connects TRBV7-6 to TRBJ2-7, with 8 bases matching TRBD2. Germline CDR1 SGHVS, CDR2 FNYEAQ. The CDR3 extends over 16 amino acids. Trimming removed 1 base from V and 2 bases from J; junction bases left unmatched: 7. CDR3 coding DNA: TGTGCCAGCAGCTTAGGGGCCGGGGGGGGAACCTACGAGCAGTACTTC. Amino acid sequence: CASSLGAGGGTYEQYF.

The chain links TRBV9 to TRBJ2-1, with a weak D call TRBD2 (5 bases). The CDR3 contains 15 residues. Germline loops: CDR1 SGDLS, CDR2 YYNGEE. Trimming removed 3 bases from V and 3 bases from J, with 13 bases in between. The chain's CDR3 is CASSGGGPYYNEQFF. The CDR3 DNA sequence: TGTGCCAGCAGCGGCGGCGGGCCTTACTACAATGAGCAGTTCTTC.

This chain connects TRBV7-3 to TRBJ2-3; no reliable D call. CDR1 and CDR2 (germline): SGHTA, FQGTGA. Trimming took 0 bases from V and 6 from J, leaving 7 bases between them. This CDR3 has 13 residues. DNA of the CDR3: TGTGCCAGCAGCTTAACAGTAATGGATACGCAGTATTTT. Its translation: CASSLTVMDTQYF.

The V gene is TRBV7-9, the J gene TRBJ2-1; 14 bases fit TRBD2. There are 17 residues in the CDR3. The V gene's germline CDR1 is SEHNR and CDR2 FQNEAQ (reference sequence). The V segment lost 5 bases and the J segment 3 bases; nucleotides outside the gene matches: 6. The CDR3 nucleotides are TGTGCCAGCAGCCCGGGACTAGCGGGGGCACGCTACAATGAGCAGTTCTTC. It is translated as CASSPGLAGARYNEQFF.

The chain combines TRBV13 with TRBJ2-3; 8 bases fit TRBD2. This CDR3 has 15 amino acids. Germline values: CDR1 PRHDT, CDR2 FYEKMQ (reference sequence). Germline trimming cut 3 bases from V and 4 bases from J; bases unmatched to any gene: 6. The CDR3 DNA is TGTGCCAGCAGCTTCACGGGACTAGGGTCAGATACGCAGTATTTT. Amino acid sequence: CASSFTGLGSDTQYF. Filled out from reference TRBV13 and TRBJ2-3, the complete variable domain reads AAGVIQSPRHLIKEKRETATLKCYPIPRHDTVYWYQQGPGQDPQFLISFYEKMQSDKGSIPDRFSAQQFSDYHSELNMSSLELGDSALYFCASSFTGLGSDTQYFGPGTRLTVL.

The table lists this clone with a count of one. The chain joins TRBV19 to TRBJ2-7; the D call may be TRBD1 or TRBD2 (6 bases each). The germline V gene has CDR1 LNHDA and CDR2 SQIVND (reference sequence). Trimming took 1 base from V and 3 from J, leaving 10 bases between them. The CDR3 length is 14 residues. The CDR3 here is CASSIAGGNYEQYF. For the CDR3, the DNA is TGTGCCAGTAGTATAGCCGGGGGCAACTACGAGCAGTACTTC.

This chain links TRBV10-3 with TRBJ2-5, with D perhaps TRBD2 (6 bases). CDR3 length equals 13 residues. Germline V CDR1 and CDR2: ENHRY, SYGVKD. V gave up 10 bases and J gave up 5 bases, with 17 bases separating them. The CDR3 region is CATSREVGETQYF. DNA of the CDR3: TGTGCCACCTCTAGGGAGGTCGGGGAGACCCAGTACTTC.

This chain links TRBV19 with TRBJ1-5; D is possibly TRBD1 (5 bases). V lost 5 bases to trimming and J lost 0 bases, with 11 bases between them. CDR3 length: 15 residues. CDR1 and CDR2 from the germline V gene are LNHDA and SQIVND (reference sequence). CDR3 residues: CASSLTAYSNQPQHF. As DNA, the CDR3 is TGTGCCAGTAGTCTGACAGCATATAGCAATCAGCCCCAGCATTTT.

The rearrangement links TRBV4-1 to TRBJ1-5; D possibly corresponds to TRBD1 (5 bases). V lost 3 bases and J lost 5, with 14 bases in between. CDR1 and CDR2 from the germline V gene are MGHRA and YSYEKL. The CDR3 spans 15 residues. The CDR3 reads CASSHPDSLHQPQHF. The CDR3 DNA sequence: TGCGCCAGCAGCCACCCTGACAGCCTCCATCAGCCCCAGCATTTT.

The CDR3 here is CASSPSPAMNTEAFF. The CDR3 region has the DNA TGTGCCAGCAGCCCTAGTCCGGCCATGAACACTGAAGCTTTCTTT. The V and J genes are TRBV5-4 and TRBJ1-1; D gene unclear. The V end lost 4 bases, the J end lost 0 bases, and 13 bases lay between the germline ends. Germline V gene lookup returns CDR1 SGHNT and CDR2 YYREEE (reference sequence). The CDR3 sequence is 15 residues long.

The sample holds one count of this clone. The chain couples TRBV20-1 to TRBJ2-1; D possibly matches TRBD1 or TRBD2 (5 bases each). Germline values: CDR1 DFQATT, CDR2 SNEGSKA (reference sequence). This CDR3 has 10 amino acids. In DNA form, the CDR3 reads TGCAGACGGGGCAGGCTTGAGCAGTTCTTC. It translates to CRRGRLEQFF.

Of note for this clone: Other DNA sequences in this sample translate to the same CDR3. The chain has TRBV6-5 and TRBJ1-2; maybe TRBD1 (5 bases). The CDR3 totals 14 residues. Trimming shortened V by 2 bases and J by 3 bases, and 10 bases separated the two germline ends. Looked up from germline, CDR1 is MNHEY and CDR2 is SVGAGI. CDR3 nucleotide sequence: TGTGCCAGCAGTTACGTCGGGGGGGACTATGGCTACACCTTC. Protein: CASSYVGGDYGYTF.

The CDR3 DNA reads TGCGCCAGCAGCCAAGACGCCAGGGGGATCGGAAACACCATATATTTT. Encoded protein: CASSQDARGIGNTIYF. The chain employs TRBV4-1 and TRBJ1-3; 7 nucleotides line up with TRBD1. The CDR3 covers 16 residues. Germline V lookup: CDR1 MGHRA, CDR2 YSYEKL. J gave up 4 bases and V 0 bases, and 6 bases lay outside the gene matches.

The genes are TRBV7-9 and TRBJ2-5; tentative D call: TRBD2 (6 bases). The CDR3 totals 16 residues. The germline V and J ends were trimmed by 4 bases and 4 bases, with 19 bases remaining between them. Germline V gene lookup returns CDR1 SEHNR and CDR2 FQNEAQ (reference sequence). The CDR3 reads CASSSPSGLWAETQYF. The CDR3 DNA sequence: TGTGCCAGCAGCTCCCCGAGCGGGTTATGGGCAGAGACCCAGTACTTC.

The gene calls are TRBV19 and TRBJ1-1, with D possibly matching TRBD1 (5 bases). V was cut by 4 bases and J by 7 bases, with 13 bases left in between. CDR1 is LNHDA, CDR2 SQIVND, per germline (reference sequence). This CDR3 region has 13 residues. CDR3 coding DNA: TGTGCCAGTAGTACAGGGTCGGTCGGTGAAGCTTTCTTT. This sequence encodes CASSTGSVGEAFF.

The chain uses TRBV19 and TRBJ2-7; TRBD2 agrees at 8 bases. Germline lookup yields CDR1 LNHDA and CDR2 SQIVND (reference sequence). The length of the CDR3 is 18 residues. The trim removed 1 base at V and 7 bases at J, leaving 18 bases unmatched. The CDR3 reads CASSIAAPYKGLGGEQYF. CDR3 sequence (DNA): TGTGCCAGTAGTATAGCGGCCCCCTACAAGGGACTAGGGGGTGAGCAGTACTTC.

This clone was detected once. The rearrangement uses TRBV9 and TRBJ1-1; possibly TRBD1 for D (6 bases). The CDR3 is 15 amino acids. The V end was cut by 3 bases, the J end by 1 base, with 13 bases between. CDR1 is SGDLS, CDR2 YYNGEE, per germline. The chain's CDR3 is CASSERDKPNTEAFF. The CDR3 DNA sequence: TGTGCCAGCAGCGAACGGGACAAACCGAACACTGAAGCTTTCTTT.

The chain employs TRBV9 and TRBJ2-1; D is undetermined. With 3 bases removed from V and 5 bases from J, the gap between germline ends came to 15 bases. CDR1 is SGDLS and CDR2 is YYNGEE in the germline V gene. This CDR3 is 15 amino acids long. The CDR3 here is CASSAGPTRNNEQFF. Written as DNA, the CDR3 is TGTGCCAGCAGCGCGGGTCCCACGAGAAACAATGAGCAGTTCTTC.

This chain uses TRBV21-1 with TRBJ2-7; the listed D gene, TRBD1, was not tested against the DNA. TRBV21-1 is given as a pseudogene. CDR3 length: 15 residues. CDR3 sequence: CASSKEEGTVIEQYF. For the CDR3, the DNA is TGTGCCAGCAGCAAAGAAGAAGGGACAGTTATAGAGCAGTACTTC.

The chain carries TRBV18 and TRBJ1-2, with D possibly TRBD1 on 5 matching bases. CDR3 size: 15 residues. CDR1 and CDR2 from the germline V gene are KGHSH and LQKENI. With 3 bases removed from V and 4 bases from J, the gap between germline ends came to 15 bases. The CDR3 DNA reads TGTGCCAGCTCACCCCCGACAGACCTTATCTATGGCTACACCTTC. It encodes CASSPPTDLIYGYTF.

About this clone itself: The same CDR3 also results from other DNA sequences found in this sample. V is TRBV9 and J is TRBJ2-2; no reliable D call. The germline CDR1 and CDR2 sequences are SGDLS and YYNGEE. The CDR3 covers 12 residues. V dropped 10 bases and J dropped 0 bases, with 7 bases sitting between them. CDR3 sequence (DNA): TGTGCCTCGTCTTCGAACACCGGGGAGCTGTTTTTT. Translated: CASSSNTGELFF.

About this clone: This CDR3 is also generated by other DNA sequences in the sample. The chain has TRBV4-3 and TRBJ2-1; possible D gene TRBD2, 6 bases. Germline CDR1 and CDR2: LGHNA and YSLEER. The CDR3 totals 13 residues. The V gene lost 3 bases and the J gene lost 5 bases, with 8 bases spanning the gap. The CDR3 nucleotides read TGCGCCAGCAGCCACGGGGGAAACAATGAGCAGTTCTTC. Its protein is CASSHGGNNEQFF.